A selection of T cell receptor beta chains follows, all from one sample in a study of cytomegalovirus exposure and HLA in healthy donors. Profiled with immunoSEQ multiplex PCR; TCRdb holds only in-frame clones, not every one. The sample holds about 150,000 clones, roughly four fifths seen once. Material for sequencing was PBMCs. The receptors derive from a man aged 18 to 35 in good health and CMV-seronegative. Each CDR3 is given with its conserved first and last residue.

J gene | V gene | CDR3 protein
TRBJ1-5 | TRBV7-2 | CASSLRPGTGNQPQHF
TRBJ1-5 | TRBV21-1 | CASSKVIVRVPFSNQPQHF
TRBJ1-2 | TRBV27 | CASTGGWGYGYTF
TRBJ1-5 | TRBV19 | CASSIDRNRARTQHF
- | TRBV5-1 | CASSFGTGTYEQYF
TRBJ2-1 | TRBV5-1 | CASSLAPGPSYNEQFF
TRBJ2-3 | TRBV7-6 | CASSIPGADTQYF
TRBJ2-7 | TRBV5-6 | CASRGVVGGTSRSYEQYF
TRBJ2-7 | TRBV27 | CASSTHDSPYEQYF
TRBJ2-2 | TRBV29-1 | CSVEVRGTGELFF
TRBJ2-2 | TRBV9 | CASSPGGTGELFF
TRBJ1-1 | TRBV28 | CASSFPRVDTEAFF
TRBJ1-2 | TRBV14 | CASSQDWSNYGYTF
TRBJ1-2 | TRBV6-5 | CASSYSQGGGYYGYTF
TRBJ2-1 | TRBV28 | CASSSGGTGTYNEQFF
TRBJ2-7 | TRBV18 | CASSPRPRDEQYF
TRBJ1-6 | TRBV7-8 | CASSLGTGYNSPLHF